This T cell receptor beta chain was sequenced during a study of cytomegalovirus exposure and HLA in healthy donors. Study-level background: In a later analysis, it was reported that the roughly 130 validation repertoires had been produced on the same platform as the roughly 700 repertoires belonging to the first cohort.

Sequencing was performed with immunoSEQ multiplex PCR; in TCRdb, only in-frame clones are kept and a portion is missing. The repertoire consists of hundreds of thousands of clones, with 86% occurring once and the leading ten covering roughly 0.75%. Study-wide results and caveats: TCR clusters originating in the first cohort tended to co-occur in the roughly 120 validation repertoires, according to a later analysis. For cytomegalovirus status, the classifier reportedly gave diagnoses with high specificity and sensitivity.

Comment on this clone: Antigen specificity is unknown.

Material: PBMCs. The clonotype originates from a young woman in good health and CMV-seronegative.

CDR3 residues: CASSLGGGAEAFF. CDR3 nucleotides: TGTGCCAGCAGCTTAGGGGGGGGAGCCGAAGCTTTCTTT. The chain has TRBV13 and TRBJ1-1; the D gene is possibly TRBD1 (5 bases). Trimming pared 0 bases from V and 8 bases from J, leaving 10 bases between. Germline-derived CDR1 and CDR2 are PRHDT and FYEKMQ (reference sequence). CDR3 length equals 13 residues.